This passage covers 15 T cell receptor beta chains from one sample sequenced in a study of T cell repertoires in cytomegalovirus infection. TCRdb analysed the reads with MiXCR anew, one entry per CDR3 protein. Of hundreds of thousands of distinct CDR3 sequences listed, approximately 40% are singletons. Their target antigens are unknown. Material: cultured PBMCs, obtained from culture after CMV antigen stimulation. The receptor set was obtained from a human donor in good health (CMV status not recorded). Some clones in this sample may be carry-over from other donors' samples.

In DNA form, the CDR3 reads TGTGCCAGCAGGGAAGTAGGGACAGGGGGGCAAAACATTCAGTACTTC. Encoded protein: CASREVGTGGQNIQYF. V gene TRBV28 combines with J gene TRBJ2-4; 11 bases line up with TRBD1. The CDR3 runs to 16 residues. Germline V gene data show CDR1 as MDHEN and CDR2 as SYDVKM. Losses at the gene ends were 6 bases for V and 5 bases for J; bases not matched to a gene: 9. Full variable domain (remainder filled in from reference TRBV28 and TRBJ2-4): DVKVTQSSRYLVKRTGEKVFLECVQDMDHENMFWYRQDPGLGLRLIYFSYDVKMKEKGDIPEGYSVSREKKERFSLILESASTNQTSMYLCASREVGTGGQNIQYFGAGTRLSVL.

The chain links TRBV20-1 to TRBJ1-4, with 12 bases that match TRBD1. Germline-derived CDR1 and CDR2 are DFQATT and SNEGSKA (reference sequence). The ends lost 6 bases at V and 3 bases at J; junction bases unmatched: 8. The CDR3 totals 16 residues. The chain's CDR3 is CSAAGTGGASNEKLFF. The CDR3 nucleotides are TGCAGTGCGGCCGGGACAGGGGGCGCGTCTAATGAAAAACTGTTTTTT.

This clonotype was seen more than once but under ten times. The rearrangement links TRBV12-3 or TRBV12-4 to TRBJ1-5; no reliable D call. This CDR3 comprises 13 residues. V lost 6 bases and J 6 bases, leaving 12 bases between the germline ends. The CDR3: CASSREYGQPQHF. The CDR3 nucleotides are TGTGCCAGCAGCCGGGAGTACGGTCAGCCCCAGCATTTT.

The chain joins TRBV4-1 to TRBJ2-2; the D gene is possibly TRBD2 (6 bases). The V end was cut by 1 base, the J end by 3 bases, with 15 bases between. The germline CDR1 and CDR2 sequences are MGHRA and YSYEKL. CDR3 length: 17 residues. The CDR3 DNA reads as TGCGCCAGCAGCCAAGGGGATAGCGGCCCCCACACCGGGGAGCTGTTTTTT. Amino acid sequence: CASSQGDSGPHTGELFF.

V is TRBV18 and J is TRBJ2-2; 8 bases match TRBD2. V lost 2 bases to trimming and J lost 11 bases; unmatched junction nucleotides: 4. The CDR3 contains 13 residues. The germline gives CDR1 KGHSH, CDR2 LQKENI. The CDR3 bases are TGTGCCAGCTCACCAATAGGACTAGCCGAGCTGTTTTTT. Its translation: CASSPIGLAELFF. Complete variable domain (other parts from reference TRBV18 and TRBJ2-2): NAGVMQNPRHLVRRRGQEARLRCSPMKGHSHVYWYRQLPEEGLKFMVYLQKENIIDESGMPKERFSAEFPKEGPSILRIQQVVRGDSAAYFCASSPIGLAELFFGEGSRLTVL.

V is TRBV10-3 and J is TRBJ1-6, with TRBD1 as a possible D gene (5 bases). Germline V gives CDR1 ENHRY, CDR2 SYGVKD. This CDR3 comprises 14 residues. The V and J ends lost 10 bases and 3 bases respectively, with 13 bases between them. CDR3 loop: CATNGGVYNSPLHF. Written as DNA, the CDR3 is TGTGCCACCAACGGGGGGGTCTATAATTCACCCCTCCACTTT.

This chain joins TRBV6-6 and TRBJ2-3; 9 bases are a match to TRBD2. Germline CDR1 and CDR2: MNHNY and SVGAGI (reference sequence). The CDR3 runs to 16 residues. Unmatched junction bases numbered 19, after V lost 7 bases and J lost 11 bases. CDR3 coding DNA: TGTGCCAGCACCCCCTCACGCGGGAGGGCCGACATGGGGCAGTATTTT. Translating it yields CASTPSRGRADMGQYF.

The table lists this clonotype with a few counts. CDR3 in DNA: TGTGCCAGCAGCGTAGCTGCCAATCAGCCCCAGCATTTT. This encodes CASSVAANQPQHF. The chain links TRBV9 to TRBJ1-5; no firm D call. Germline CDR1 and CDR2: SGDLS and YYNGEE. V shed 0 bases and J shed 3 bases, with 4 bases lying between them. This CDR3 spans 13 amino acids.

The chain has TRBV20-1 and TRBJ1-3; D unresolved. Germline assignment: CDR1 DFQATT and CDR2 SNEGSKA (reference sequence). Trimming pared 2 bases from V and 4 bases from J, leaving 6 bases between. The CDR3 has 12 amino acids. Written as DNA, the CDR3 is TGCAGTGCTAGAACAACCGGAAACACCATATATTTT. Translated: CSARTTGNTIYF.

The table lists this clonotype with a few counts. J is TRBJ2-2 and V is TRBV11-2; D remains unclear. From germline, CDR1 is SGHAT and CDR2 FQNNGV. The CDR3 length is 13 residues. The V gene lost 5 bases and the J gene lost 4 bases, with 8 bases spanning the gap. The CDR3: CASSQFRTGELFF. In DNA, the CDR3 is TGTGCCAGCAGCCAGTTTCGCACCGGGGAGCTGTTTTTT. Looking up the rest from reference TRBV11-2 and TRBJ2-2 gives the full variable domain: EAGVAQSPRYKIIEKRQSVAFWCNPISGHATLYWYQQILGQGPKLLIQFQNNGVVDDSQLPKDRFSAERLKGVDSTLKIQPAKLEDSAVYLCASSQFRTGELFFGEGSRLTVL.

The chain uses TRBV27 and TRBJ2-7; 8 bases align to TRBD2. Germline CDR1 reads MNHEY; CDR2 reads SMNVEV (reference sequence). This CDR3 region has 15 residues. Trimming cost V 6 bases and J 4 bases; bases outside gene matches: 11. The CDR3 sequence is CASSRMGGGRYEQYF. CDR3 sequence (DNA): TGTGCCAGCAGCCGAATGGGCGGGGGGCGGTACGAGCAGTACTTC.

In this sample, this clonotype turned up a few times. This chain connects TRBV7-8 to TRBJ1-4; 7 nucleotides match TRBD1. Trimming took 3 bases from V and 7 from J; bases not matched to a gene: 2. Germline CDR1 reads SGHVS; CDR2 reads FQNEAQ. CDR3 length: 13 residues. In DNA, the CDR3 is TGTGCCAGCAGCTTTGGGACAGTTGAAAAACTGTTTTTT. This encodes CASSFGTVEKLFF.

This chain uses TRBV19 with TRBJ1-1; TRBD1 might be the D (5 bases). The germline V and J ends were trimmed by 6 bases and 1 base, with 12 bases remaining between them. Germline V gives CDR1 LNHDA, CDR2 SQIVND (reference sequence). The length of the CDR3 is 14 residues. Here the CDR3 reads CASRRGVANTEAFF. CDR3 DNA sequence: TGTGCCAGTAGAAGAGGGGTTGCGAACACTGAAGCTTTCTTT. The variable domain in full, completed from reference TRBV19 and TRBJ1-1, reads DGGITQSPKYLFRKEGQNVTLSCEQNLNHDAMYWYRQDPGQGLRLIYYSQIVNDFQKGDIAEGYSVSREKKESFPLTVTSAQKNPTAFYLCASRRGVANTEAFFGQGTRLTVV.

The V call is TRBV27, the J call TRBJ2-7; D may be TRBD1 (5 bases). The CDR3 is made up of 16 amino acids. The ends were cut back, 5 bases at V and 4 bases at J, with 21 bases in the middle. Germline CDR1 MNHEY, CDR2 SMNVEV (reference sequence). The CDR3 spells CASSHPRRVGPYEQYF. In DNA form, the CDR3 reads TGTGCCAGCAGTCATCCACGCAGGGTGGGGCCTTACGAGCAGTACTTC.

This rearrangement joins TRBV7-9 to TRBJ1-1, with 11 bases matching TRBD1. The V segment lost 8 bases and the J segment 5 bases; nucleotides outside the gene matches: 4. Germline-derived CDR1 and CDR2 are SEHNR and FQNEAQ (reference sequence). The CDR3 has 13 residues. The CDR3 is CASGGQGGTEAFF. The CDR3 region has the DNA TGTGCCAGCGGGGGACAGGGGGGGACTGAAGCTTTCTTT.